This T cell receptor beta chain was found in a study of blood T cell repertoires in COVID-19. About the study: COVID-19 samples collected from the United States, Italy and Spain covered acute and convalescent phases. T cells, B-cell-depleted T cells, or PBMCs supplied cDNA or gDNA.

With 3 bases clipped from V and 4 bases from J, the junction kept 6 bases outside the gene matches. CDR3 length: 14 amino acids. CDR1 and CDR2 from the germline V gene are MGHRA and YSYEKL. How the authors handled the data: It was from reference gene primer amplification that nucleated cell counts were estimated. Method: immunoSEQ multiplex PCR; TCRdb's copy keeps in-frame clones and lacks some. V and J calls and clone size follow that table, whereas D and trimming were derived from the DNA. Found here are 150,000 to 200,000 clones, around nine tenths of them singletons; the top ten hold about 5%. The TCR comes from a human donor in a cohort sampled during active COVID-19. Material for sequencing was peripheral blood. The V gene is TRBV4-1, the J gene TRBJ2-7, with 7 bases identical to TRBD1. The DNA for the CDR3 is TGCGCCAGCAGCCAGGTCCCGACAGGGTACGAGCAGTACTTC. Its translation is CASSQVPTGYEQYF.